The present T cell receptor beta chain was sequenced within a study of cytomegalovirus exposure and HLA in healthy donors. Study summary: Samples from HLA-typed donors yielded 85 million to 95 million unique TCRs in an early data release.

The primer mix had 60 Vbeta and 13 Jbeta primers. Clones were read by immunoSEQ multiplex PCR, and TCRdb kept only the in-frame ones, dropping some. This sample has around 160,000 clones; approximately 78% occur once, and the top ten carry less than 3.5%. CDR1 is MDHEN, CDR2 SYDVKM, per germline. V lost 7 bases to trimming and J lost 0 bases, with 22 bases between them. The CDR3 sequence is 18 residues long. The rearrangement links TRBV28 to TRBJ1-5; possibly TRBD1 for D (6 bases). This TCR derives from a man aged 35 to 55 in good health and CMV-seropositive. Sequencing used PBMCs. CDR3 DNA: TGTGCCAGCACTTTTGGGGGGGCCCAAGCCTATAGCAATCAGCCCCAGCATTTT. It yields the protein CASTFGGAQAYSNQPQHF.